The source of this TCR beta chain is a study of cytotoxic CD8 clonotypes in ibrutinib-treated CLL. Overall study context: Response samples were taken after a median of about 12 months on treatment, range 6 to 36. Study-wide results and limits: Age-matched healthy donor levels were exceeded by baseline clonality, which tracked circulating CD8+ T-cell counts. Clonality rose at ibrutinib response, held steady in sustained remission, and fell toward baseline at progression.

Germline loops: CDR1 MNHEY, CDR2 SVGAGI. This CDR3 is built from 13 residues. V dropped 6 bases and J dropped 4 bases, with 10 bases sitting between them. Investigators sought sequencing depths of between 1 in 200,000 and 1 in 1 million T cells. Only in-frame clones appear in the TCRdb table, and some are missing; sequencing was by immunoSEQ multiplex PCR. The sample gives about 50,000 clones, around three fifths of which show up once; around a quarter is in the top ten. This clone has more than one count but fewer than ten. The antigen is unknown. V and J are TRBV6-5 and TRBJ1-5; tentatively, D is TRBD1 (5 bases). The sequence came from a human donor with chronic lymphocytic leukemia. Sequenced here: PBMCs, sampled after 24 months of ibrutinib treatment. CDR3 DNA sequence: TGTGCCAGCAGCGAACAGGATAATCAGCCCCAGCATTTT. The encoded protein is CASSEQDNQPQHF.